Listed here are 2 T cell receptor beta chains from one sample, sequenced in a study of beta chain features in type 1 diabetes. Notes on the study in general: Researchers report that Type 1 diabetes patients had moderately but significantly shorter TCRB CDR3s across all four CD4+ subsets.

Since all of the isolated RNA was reverse transcribed, expressed TCRB transcripts were what got sequenced. This table comes from immunoSEQ multiplex PCR, and its TCRdb copy is limited to in-frame clones, with some not included. The sample yields a few hundred thousand clones, over 9% seen once. Antigens for these TCRs are unknown. The sequenced sample was central memory CD4+ T cells from blood. These receptors were taken from a young man with type 1 diabetes.

This clone was counted a few times. The V gene is TRBV28, the J gene TRBJ2-3; D possibly corresponds to TRBD1 (5 bases). Per the germline V gene, CDR1 is MDHEN and CDR2 is SYDVKM. CDR3 length: 13 amino acids. V was pared by 6 bases and J by 5 bases, with 12 bases between. This CDR3 is CASRRGRIDTQYF. CDR3 in DNA: TGTGCCAGCAGAAGGGGTAGGATAGATACGCAGTATTTT.

The chain employs TRBV19 and TRBJ1-3, with a tentative D call TRBD1 (6 bases). This CDR3 contains 14 residues. Trimming removed 10 bases from V and 1 base from J, with 14 bases in between. Germline loops: CDR1 LNHDA, CDR2 SQIVND (reference sequence). Here the CDR3 DNA reads TGTGCCACTCGGCCCAGGGGATCTGGAAACACCATATATTTT. Protein product: CATRPRGSGNTIYF.